Below, 18 T cell receptor beta chains from the same sample are listed, as sequenced in a study of control samples from healthy donors and cancer patients. TCRdb's copy holds only in-frame clones and misses some; the assay was immunoSEQ multiplex PCR. The repertoire includes approximately 94,000 clones, roughly nine tenths of them detected once, and around 0.92% sits in the top ten. The material sequenced was blood. These receptors were taken from a woman in her 30s in good health.

CDR3 in DNA: TGTGCCAGCAGCCCCCTAGGGGCCAGCTCCTATAATTCACCCCTCCACTTT. Protein sequence: CASSPLGASSYNSPLHF. J is TRBJ1-6 and V is TRBV7-9; the D gene is possibly TRBD1 (5 bases). V was cut by 5 bases and J by 0 bases, with 14 bases left in between. The CDR3 sequence is 17 residues long. Germline CDR1 and CDR2: SEHNR and FQNEAQ (reference sequence).

This rearrangement joins TRBV30 to TRBJ1-2; D unclear. CDR3 length: 11 amino acids. Trimming pared 5 bases from V and 3 bases from J, leaving 7 bases between. Per germline, CDR1 GTSNPN and CDR2 SVGIG (reference sequence). In DNA form, the CDR3 reads TGTGCCTGGGGTCTAGACTATGGCTACACCTTC. Its translation: CAWGLDYGYTF.

The rearrangement joins TRBV5-1 to TRBJ2-5; 7 bases fit TRBD2. V was clipped by 0 bases and J by 7 bases; unmatched bases: 3. The CDR3 covers 13 residues. CDR1 and CDR2 from the germline V gene are SGHRS and YFSETQ. CDR3 DNA sequence: TGCGCCAGCAGCTTGGATCCGGGGGGGACCCAGTACTTC. Translation: CASSLDPGGTQYF.

This chain joins TRBV12-5 and TRBJ1-5; 9 bases are shared with TRBD1. Germline V gives CDR1 LGHNT, CDR2 FRNRAP. Trimming took 6 bases from V and 4 from J; bases not matched to a gene: 7. The CDR3 is 15 residues long. The DNA of the CDR3 is TGTGCTAGTGGCTCCCGGACAGGGGAAAATCAGCCCCAGCATTTT. It specifies CASGSRTGENQPQHF.

The chain joins TRBV18 to TRBJ1-2; D might be TRBD1 (5 bases). CDR1 is KGHSH, CDR2 LQKENI, per germline. With 2 bases removed from V and 8 bases from J, the gap between germline ends came to 24 bases. This CDR3 contains 17 residues. The CDR3 DNA is TGTGCCAGCTCACCAAGCCTGGATCAGGGACTAGTATTGGGCTACACCTTC. It yields the protein CASSPSLDQGLVLGYTF. Filled out from reference TRBV18 and TRBJ1-2, the complete variable domain reads NAGVMQNPRHLVRRRGQEARLRCSPMKGHSHVYWYRQLPEEGLKFMVYLQKENIIDESGMPKERFSAEFPKEGPSILRIQQVVRGDSAAYFCASSPSLDQGLVLGYTFGSGTRLTVV.

In regard to this clone: At one end the junction does not follow the germline gene, possibly because of a read error. This rearrangement joins TRBV10-2 to TRBJ2-2, with D unclear. CDR1 WSHSY and CDR2 SAAADI come from the germline V gene. The CDR3 spans 13 residues. The CDR3 DNA follows: TGCGCCAGCAGTTTACAGAACCCCGGGGAGCTGTTTTTT. Translation: CASSLQNPGELFF.

The chain combines TRBV5-5 with TRBJ2-7, with D tentatively TRBD2 (5 bases). V gave up 3 bases and J gave up 0 bases, with 10 bases separating them. CDR1 is SGHKS, CDR2 YYEKEE, per germline (reference sequence). This CDR3 contains 14 residues. The CDR3 nucleotides are TGTGCCAGCAGCTCCGGAGGAAGCTCCTACGAGCAGTACTTC. It is translated as CASSSGGSSYEQYF.

V usage is TRBV5-1 and J usage is TRBJ2-7; 9 bases match TRBD1. The length of the CDR3 is 14 residues. V was clipped by 5 bases and J by 3 bases; unmatched bases: 6. CDR1 and CDR2 (germline): SGHRS, YFSETQ. The chain's CDR3 is CASRITGQGYEQYF. The DNA for the CDR3 is TGCGCCAGCAGGATAACGGGACAGGGCTACGAGCAGTACTTC.

The CDR3 region is CAWSLQGAEGYTF. In DNA form, the CDR3 reads TGTGCCTGGAGTTTACAGGGGGCTGAGGGCTACACCTTC. V gene TRBV30 combines with J gene TRBJ1-2; 9 nucleotides line up with TRBD1. The germline CDR1 and CDR2 sequences are GTSNPN and SVGIG (reference sequence). The J segment lost 8 bases and the V segment lost 2 bases, leaving 6 bases of the junction unmatched. The CDR3 sequence is 13 residues long.

This clone was counted between two and nine times. V is TRBV6-1 and J is TRBJ2-7; TRBD2 aligns across 10 bases. Germline assignment: CDR1 MNHNS and CDR2 SASEGT. This CDR3 has 15 residues. V lost 1 base and J lost 3; bases outside the gene matches: 3. CDR3 sequence: CASSEEASGSYEQYF. Written as DNA, the CDR3 is TGTGCCAGCAGTGAAGAAGCTAGCGGGAGCTACGAGCAGTACTTC.

V usage is TRBV6-6 and J usage is TRBJ1-2, with a weak D call TRBD1 (5 bases). The germline V gene encodes CDR1 MNHNY and CDR2 SVGAGI (reference sequence). The CDR3 runs 16 residues. Deletions cut 2 bases from V and 3 bases from J, with 16 bases between. The CDR3 here is CASSYPGQLRHYGYTF. The DNA of the CDR3 is TGTGCCAGCAGTTACCCGGGGCAGCTAAGACACTATGGCTACACCTTC.

The chain couples TRBV10-2 to TRBJ1-4; D is undetermined. The CDR3 covers 15 residues. The germline V gene has CDR1 WSHSY and CDR2 SAAADI. The V end was cut by 6 bases, the J end by 1 base, with 12 bases between. CDR3 coding DNA: TGCGCCAGCAGGACGGGCTGGTTAACTAATGAAAAACTGTTTTTT. Protein sequence: CASRTGWLTNEKLFF.

The CDR3 DNA follows: TGTGCCTGGATGAAAGGCTGGAACTATGGCTACACCTTC. Its protein product is CAWMKGWNYGYTF. The rearrangement joins TRBV30 to TRBJ1-2; D remains ambiguous. V lost 4 bases and J 2 bases, leaving 11 bases between the germline ends. This CDR3 spans 13 amino acids. CDR1 is GTSNPN, CDR2 SVGIG, per germline (reference sequence). Full variable domain (missing parts from reference TRBV30 and TRBJ1-2): SQTIHQWPATLVQPVGSPLSLECTVEGTSNPNLYWYRQAAGRGLQLLFYSVGIGQISSEVPQNLSASRPQDRQFILSSKKLLLSDSGFYLCAWMKGWNYGYTFGSGTRLTVV.

The chain links TRBV5-1 to TRBJ1-3, with TRBD1 identical over 8 bases. This CDR3 is 14 amino acids long. Germline trimming cut 4 bases from V and 3 bases from J; bases unmatched to any gene: 3. The germline gives CDR1 SGHRS, CDR2 YFSETQ. The CDR3 DNA reads TGCGCCAGCAGCAAGGACAGGGATGGAAACACCATATATTTT. Its protein product is CASSKDRDGNTIYF.

The rearrangement joins TRBV5-1 to TRBJ2-3; D perhaps matches TRBD2 (6 bases). This CDR3 is built from 14 residues. Trimming left V 4 bases short and J 4 bases short, with 13 bases between. Per germline, CDR1 SGHRS and CDR2 YFSETQ. DNA of the CDR3: TGCGCCAGCAGCCATAGCGGCCCCCCAGATACGCAGTATTTT. Residues: CASSHSGPPDTQYF.

The rearrangement links TRBV7-9 to TRBJ1-6; 7 bases line up with TRBD1. There are 16 residues in the CDR3. V shed 0 bases, J shed 9 bases, and the junction held 8 bases outside the gene matches. The germline V gene encodes CDR1 SEHNR and CDR2 FQNEAQ (reference sequence). The CDR3 DNA sequence: TGTGCCAGCAGCTTAGCGTCAGGGACAGATACTTCACCCCTCCACTTT. This encodes CASSLASGTDTSPLHF. Drawing the rest from reference TRBV7-9 and TRBJ1-6, the complete variable domain is DTGVSQNPRHKITKRGQNVTFRCDPISEHNRLYWYRQTLGQGPEFLTYFQNEAQLEKSRLLSDRFSAERPKGSFSTLEIQRTEQGDSAMYLCASSLASGTDTSPLHFGNGTRLTVT.

The chain is built from TRBV30 and TRBJ1-1, with D possibly TRBD1 on 5 matching bases. Per germline, CDR1 GTSNPN and CDR2 SVGIG (reference sequence). The CDR3 contains 16 residues. Deletions cut 2 bases from V and 0 bases from J, with 16 bases between. Here the CDR3 DNA reads TGTGCCTGGAGTCGGAACAGGATCGGTCTGAACACTGAAGCTTTCTTT. This encodes CAWSRNRIGLNTEAFF.

The genes are TRBV19 and TRBJ1-1; a possible D gene is TRBD1 (5 bases). The length of the CDR3 is 13 residues. Per the germline V gene, CDR1 is LNHDA and CDR2 is SQIVND (reference sequence). V lost 2 bases to trimming and J lost 4 bases, with 8 bases between them. The CDR3 here is CASSIQGSTEAFF. Here the CDR3 DNA reads TGTGCCAGTAGTATACAGGGATCCACTGAAGCTTTCTTT.